These 27 T cell receptor beta chains came from one sample sequenced in a study of cytomegalovirus exposure and HLA in healthy donors. A multiplex PCR was run with 60 Vbeta primers and 13 Jbeta primers. Profiled with immunoSEQ multiplex PCR; TCRdb holds only in-frame clones, not every one. The sample yields about 180,000 clones, roughly four fifths seen once. The material sequenced was PBMCs. The receptors were gathered from a woman younger than 30 in good health and CMV-seropositive.

The chain uses TRBV7-9 and TRBJ1-2; D gene uncertain. CDR3 length: 13 residues. V lost 0 bases, J lost 7 bases, and 9 bases lay in between. Germline assignment: CDR1 SEHNR and CDR2 FQNEAQ (reference sequence). The DNA of the CDR3 is TGTGCCAGCAGCTTAGCGGGCTTGCTTGGCTACACCTTC. This translates into CASSLAGLLGYTF.

The chain has TRBV14 and TRBJ1-5; D call uncertain. The CDR3 totals 13 residues. V was cut by 4 bases and J by 7 bases, with 11 bases left in between. Germline V CDR1 and CDR2: SGHDN, FVKESK. In DNA, the CDR3 is TGTGCCAGCAGCCTAGGTGGCGGGCAGCCCCAGCATTTT. Protein: CASSLGGGQPQHF.

The chain employs TRBV6-1 and TRBJ2-6; D ambiguous. Trimming shortened V by 5 bases and J by 0 bases, and 5 bases separated the two germline ends. Per the germline V gene, CDR1 is MNHNS and CDR2 is SASEGT. The CDR3 has 14 residues. CDR3 nucleotide sequence: TGTGCCAGCAGTATTAGCTCTGGGGCCAACGTCCTGACTTTC. Translation: CASSISSGANVLTF.

V is TRBV5-1 and J is TRBJ1-4; TRBD1 matches at 7 bases. Trimming at V came to 0 bases and at J to 5 bases, leaving 7 bases not matched to a gene. The CDR3 is made up of 16 amino acids. Germline loops: CDR1 SGHRS, CDR2 YFSETQ. The CDR3 loop reads CASSLGVGTENEKLFF. For the CDR3, the DNA is TGCGCCAGCAGCTTGGGAGTAGGGACAGAAAATGAAAAACTGTTTTTT. The complete variable domain, with remaining parts taken from reference TRBV5-1 and TRBJ1-4, reads KAGVTQTPRYLIKTRGQQVTLSCSPISGHRSVSWYQQTPGQGLQFLFEYFSETQRNKGNFPGRFSGRQFSNSRSEMNVSTLELGDSALYLCASSLGVGTENEKLFFGSGTQLSVL.

This clone was counted a few times. The rearrangement links TRBV5-4 to TRBJ1-1, with TRBD1 as a possible D gene (6 bases). Trimming cost V 4 bases and J 5 bases, with 15 bases left between them. CDR3 size: 14 residues. CDR1 SGHNT and CDR2 YYREEE come from the germline V gene (reference sequence). The CDR3 spells CASSPGRGGTEAFF. The CDR3 DNA follows: TGTGCCAGCAGCCCAGGGAGGGGGGGTACTGAAGCTTTCTTT.

This clone was seen a few times. The rearrangement uses TRBV5-1 and TRBJ2-5; possible D gene TRBD2, 5 bases. This CDR3 spans 14 amino acids. Germline loops: CDR1 SGHRS, CDR2 YFSETQ. The V end was cut by 0 bases, the J end by 5 bases, with 11 bases between. Here the CDR3 reads CASSLAHGSETQYF. The DNA of the CDR3 is TGCGCCAGCAGCTTGGCACATGGGAGTGAGACCCAGTACTTC.

The V and J genes are TRBV7-2 and TRBJ1-1; D unresolved. Germline CDR1 is SGHTA and CDR2 is FQGNSA. The V gene lost 5 bases and the J gene lost 10 bases, with 11 bases spanning the gap. This CDR3 is built from 11 residues. The CDR3 sequence: CASSPRRGAFF. DNA for the CDR3: TGTGCCAGCAGCCCCCGGCGAGGAGCTTTCTTT.

The V gene is TRBV6-4, the J gene TRBJ2-3; 11 nucleotides line up with TRBD2. The CDR3 consists of 15 residues. The germline CDR1 and CDR2 sequences are MRHNA and SNTAGT. The ends lost 0 bases at V and 7 bases at J; junction bases unmatched: 3. CDR3 region: CASSDSSGGEYTQYF. The CDR3, as DNA: TGTGCCAGCAGTGACTCTAGCGGGGGGGAATATACGCAGTATTTT.

V is TRBV14 and J is TRBJ1-5; D unclear. V lost 1 base to trimming and J lost 11 bases, with 9 bases between them. Per the germline V gene, CDR1 is SGHDN and CDR2 is FVKESK. The CDR3 is 12 amino acids. CDR3 loop: CASSQVGGTQHF. The CDR3 coding sequence is TGTGCCAGCAGCCAAGTCGGAGGGACCCAGCATTTT.

The chain has TRBV5-1 and TRBJ2-5, with 8 bases lining up with TRBD1. With 4 bases clipped from V and 2 bases from J, the junction kept 10 bases outside the gene matches. The V gene's germline CDR1 is SGHRS and CDR2 YFSETQ. The CDR3 totals 16 residues. The CDR3 DNA follows: TGCGCCAGCAGCCGTGGACAGGGTATAGGGCAAGAGACCCAGTACTTC. Translated, it gives CASSRGQGIGQETQYF.

The chain carries TRBV7-8 and TRBJ1-1; D gene uncertain. V lost 9 bases to trimming and J lost 2 bases, with 13 bases between them. The CDR3 spans 13 residues. CDR1 and CDR2 (germline): SGHVS, FQNEAQ. CDR3 residues: CASLAISNTEAFF. DNA for the CDR3: TGTGCCAGTCTGGCCATCTCAAACACTGAAGCTTTCTTT.

The chain couples TRBV10-3 to TRBJ1-3, with D possibly matching TRBD1 (6 bases). The CDR3 contains 14 residues. The germline V and J ends were trimmed by 6 bases and 0 bases, with 9 bases remaining between them. Germline values: CDR1 ENHRY, CDR2 SYGVKD. The CDR3 nucleotides are TGTGCCATCAGAAGGGACACCTCTGGAAACACCATATATTTT. Translation gives CAIRRDTSGNTIYF.

The chain employs TRBV2 and TRBJ2-7; 8 positions match TRBD1. The CDR3 contains 13 residues. Germline V CDR1 and CDR2: SNHLY, FYNNEI. Trimming took 6 bases from V and 0 from J; bases not matched to a gene: 1. CDR3 region: CASRDRASYEQYF. The CDR3 region has the DNA TGTGCCAGCAGGGACAGGGCCTCCTACGAGCAGTACTTC. The variable domain in full, with the rest retrieved from reference TRBV2 and TRBJ2-7, is EPEVTQTPSHQVTQMGQEVILRCVPISNHLYFYWYRQILGQKVEFLVSFYNNEISEKSEIFDDQFSVERPDGSNFTLKIRSTKLEDSAMYFCASRDRASYEQYFGPGTRLTVT.

This clone was seen only once. The chain employs TRBV4-1 and TRBJ1-5; no definite D call. The CDR3 contains 17 residues. CDR1 is MGHRA and CDR2 is YSYEKL in the germline V gene. The V end was cut by 4 bases, the J end by 3 bases, with 19 bases between. This CDR3 reads CASSPPGGHTSNQPQHF. In DNA, the CDR3 is TGCGCCAGCAGCCCCCCCGGAGGGCATACGTCCAATCAGCCCCAGCATTTT.

This clone was observed a handful of times. V gene TRBV9 combines with J gene TRBJ1-1; TRBD1 might be the D (6 bases). V was shortened by 4 bases and J by 1 base, with 20 bases between the two germline ends. This CDR3 has 17 residues. CDR1 is SGDLS, CDR2 YYNGEE, per germline. DNA for the CDR3: TGTGCCAGCAGCACGCGAGCGGGGGGCGCGGGGAACACTGAAGCTTTCTTT. It codes for CASSTRAGGAGNTEAFF.

The chain combines TRBV5-1 with TRBJ2-2; 7 nucleotides line up with TRBD1. With 0 bases clipped from V and 6 bases from J, the junction kept 17 bases outside the gene matches. The germline V gene encodes CDR1 SGHRS and CDR2 YFSETQ. This CDR3 contains 19 residues. Here the CDR3 DNA reads TGCGCCAGCAGCTTGGCCGGTATTGAGGGGGCAACTCTTGCCGGGGAGCTGTTTTTT. Translating gives CASSLAGIEGATLAGELFF.

V and J are TRBV7-2 and TRBJ2-7, with D tentatively TRBD2 (5 bases). Germline V gene data show CDR1 as SGHTA and CDR2 as FQGNSA. The CDR3 runs 16 residues. Trimming stripped 1 base from V and 3 bases from J, with 16 bases between. As DNA, the CDR3 is TGTGCCAGCAGCTTAGTGGTCTCGCCGGACTTCTACGAGCAGTACTTC. It encodes CASSLVVSPDFYEQYF. Supplemented by reference TRBV7-2 and TRBJ2-7, the full variable domain reads GAGVSQSPSNKVTEKGKDVELRCDPISGHTALYWYRQSLGQGLEFLIYFQGNSAPDKSGLPSDRFSAERTGGSVSTLTIQRTQQEDSAVYLCASSLVVSPDFYEQYFGPGTRLTVT.

The chain carries TRBV11-2 and TRBJ2-5, with TRBD2 as a possible D gene (6 bases). V lost 1 base to trimming and J lost 3 bases, with 9 bases between them. Germline lookup yields CDR1 SGHAT and CDR2 FQNNGV. The CDR3 is 14 amino acids. CDR3 sequence: CASSLVGGKETQYF. CDR3 nucleotide sequence: TGTGCCAGCAGCTTAGTGGGAGGAAAAGAGACCCAGTACTTC. The complete variable domain, with remaining parts taken from reference TRBV11-2 and TRBJ2-5, reads EAGVAQSPRYKIIEKRQSVAFWCNPISGHATLYWYQQILGQGPKLLIQFQNNGVVDDSQLPKDRFSAERLKGVDSTLKIQPAKLEDSAVYLCASSLVGGKETQYFGPGTRLLVL.

The chain joins TRBV4-3 to TRBJ2-3, with 10 bases aligning to TRBD1. The V gene's germline CDR1 is LGHNA and CDR2 YSLEER. CDR3 length equals 18 residues. The J segment lost 3 bases and the V segment lost 4 bases, leaving 13 bases of the junction unmatched. CDR3 residues: CASSPESSDRGQTDTQYF. CDR3 nucleotide sequence: TGCGCCAGCAGCCCGGAAAGTTCTGACAGGGGGCAAACAGATACGCAGTATTTT.

This clone was seen a handful of times. CDR3 amino acids: CASSNSKGETQYF. CDR3 DNA sequence: TGTGCCAGTAGTAATAGTAAGGGGGAGACCCAGTACTTC. The chain joins TRBV19 to TRBJ2-5; TRBD1 might be the D (5 bases). The CDR3 has 13 residues. Trimming removed 4 bases from V and 5 bases from J, with 11 bases in between. Looked up from germline, CDR1 is LNHDA and CDR2 is SQIVND (reference sequence).

The J gene is TRBJ2-4, the V gene TRBV25-1; TRBD2 might be the D (6 bases). Between the trimmed V and J ends, which lost 4 bases and 1 base, there was a span of 17 bases. Germline values: CDR1 MGHDK, CDR2 SYGVNS. CDR3 length: 17 amino acids. The CDR3 nucleotides are TGTGCCAGCAGTGGGGGACTGGGGAGCGGGGCCAAAAACATTCAGTACTTC. Translated, it gives CASSGGLGSGAKNIQYF.

The chain employs TRBV6-5 and TRBJ2-1, with TRBD2 matching 10 bases. V trimming: 7 bases; J trimming: 8 bases; junction bases outside the gene matches: 5. Germline values: CDR1 MNHEY, CDR2 SVGAGI. There are 13 residues in the CDR3. The CDR3: CASKGTSVYEQFF. Written as DNA, the CDR3 is TGTGCCAGCAAAGGGACTAGCGTCTATGAGCAGTTCTTC.

Details on this clone: One junction end does not reproduce the germline sequence, and a read error may be involved. The rearrangement links TRBV7-2 to TRBJ2-3; 13 bases align to TRBD2. The CDR3 is 15 amino acids. Germline CDR1 reads SGHTA; CDR2 reads FQGNSA. The CDR3 protein is CASSLEGLAGDKQYF. Here the CDR3 DNA reads TGTGCCAGCAGCTTAGAAGGACTAGCGGGGGATAAGCAGTATTTT.

The chain is built from TRBV7-9 and TRBJ2-5; a possible D gene is TRBD1 (6 bases). Germline loops: CDR1 SEHNR, CDR2 FQNEAQ (reference sequence). V shed 1 base and J shed 5 bases, with 11 bases lying between them. The CDR3 loop spans 14 amino acids. CDR3 protein: CASSLGGGGETQYF. The CDR3 DNA sequence: TGTGCCAGCAGCTTAGGTGGGGGCGGGGAGACCCAGTACTTC.

The V call is TRBV30, the J call TRBJ2-2; 7 bases line up with TRBD2. Germline lookup yields CDR1 GTSNPN and CDR2 SVGIG (reference sequence). Trimming removed 3 bases from V and 8 bases from J; junction bases left unmatched: 3. The CDR3 sequence is 12 residues long. DNA of the CDR3: TGTGCCTGGAGGGGGGAGGGAGGGGAGCTGTTTTTT. Protein sequence: CAWRGEGGELFF. Together with reference TRBV30 and TRBJ2-2, the CDR3 gives the full variable domain: SQTIHQWPATLVQPVGSPLSLECTVEGTSNPNLYWYRQAAGRGLQLLFYSVGIGQISSEVPQNLSASRPQDRQFILSSKKLLLSDSGFYLCAWRGEGGELFFGEGSRLTVL.

The chain carries TRBV15 and TRBJ1-4; 11 bases fit TRBD1. V lost 5 bases and J lost 8; bases outside the gene matches: 7. CDR3 length: 15 amino acids. Germline V lookup: CDR1 LNHNV, CDR2 YYDKDF (reference sequence). The CDR3 loop reads CATSGGGQGEEKLFF. The CDR3 DNA reads as TGTGCCACCAGCGGAGGGGGACAGGGGGAGGAAAAACTGTTTTTT.

V is TRBV9 and J is TRBJ1-1; TRBD1 agrees at 7 bases. The trim removed 3 bases at V and 5 bases at J, leaving 16 bases unmatched. The V gene's germline CDR1 is SGDLS and CDR2 YYNGEE. The CDR3 has 17 amino acids. The CDR3 nucleotides read TGTGCCAGCAGCGCCCATCGCGCAAGGGGGCGCTTAACTGAAGCTTTCTTT. This translates into CASSAHRARGRLTEAFF. The entire variable domain, with the rest obtained from reference TRBV9 and TRBJ1-1, is as follows: DSGVTQTPKHLITATGQRVTLRCSPRSGDLSVYWYQQSLDQGLQFLIQYYNGEERAKGNILERFSAQQFPDLHSELNLSSLELGDSALYFCASSAHRARGRLTEAFFGQGTRLTVV.